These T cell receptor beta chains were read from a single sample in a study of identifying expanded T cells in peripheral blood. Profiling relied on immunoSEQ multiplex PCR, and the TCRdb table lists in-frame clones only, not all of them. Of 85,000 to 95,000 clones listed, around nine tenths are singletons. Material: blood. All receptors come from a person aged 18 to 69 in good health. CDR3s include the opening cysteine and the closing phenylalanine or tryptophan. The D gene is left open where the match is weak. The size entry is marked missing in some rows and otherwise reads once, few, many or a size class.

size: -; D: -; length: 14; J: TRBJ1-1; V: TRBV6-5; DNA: TGTGCCAGCAGTTCTCCGGGGATGAACACTGAAGCTTTCTTT; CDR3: CASSSPGMNTEAFF
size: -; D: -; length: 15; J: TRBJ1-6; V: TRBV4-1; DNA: TGCGCCAGCAGCCAAGAAAGGGGGTGGGGTTCACCCCTCCACTTT; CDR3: CASSQERGWGSPLHF
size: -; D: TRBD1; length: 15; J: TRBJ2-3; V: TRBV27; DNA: TGTGCCAGCGGCGTTAGGGCAGGGGGAACAGATACGCAGTATTTT; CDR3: CASGVRAGGTDTQYF
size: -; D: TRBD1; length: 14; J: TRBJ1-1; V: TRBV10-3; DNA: TGTGCCATCAGGGGGGACAGGGAGAACACTGAAGCTTTCTTT; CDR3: CAIRGDRENTEAFF
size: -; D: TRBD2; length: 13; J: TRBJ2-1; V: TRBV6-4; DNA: TGTGCCAGCAGCATGCGGGGGTCGGATGAGCAGTTCTTC; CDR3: CASSMRGSDEQFF
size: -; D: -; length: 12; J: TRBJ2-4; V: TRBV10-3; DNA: TGTGCCATCAGCAGAGCCAAAAACATTCAGTACTTC; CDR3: CAISRAKNIQYF
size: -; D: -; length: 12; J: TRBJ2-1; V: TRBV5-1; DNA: TGCGCCAGCAGTTCGAGCCTGGGTGAGCAGTTCTTC; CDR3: CASSSSLGEQFF
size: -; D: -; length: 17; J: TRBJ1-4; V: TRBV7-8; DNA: TGTGCCAGCAGCTCCTACCGGATGGGAGGGGGAAGAGAAAAACTGTTTTTT; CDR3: CASSSYRMGGGREKLFF
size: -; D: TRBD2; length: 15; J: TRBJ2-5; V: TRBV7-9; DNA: TGTGCCAGCAGCTTAGCTCGACTAGCGACTGAGACCCAGTACTTC; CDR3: CASSLARLATETQYF
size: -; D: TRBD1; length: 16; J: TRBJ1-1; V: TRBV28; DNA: TGTGCCAGCAGTCCCGGGACAGGTGAGATGAACACTGAAGCTTTCTTT; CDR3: CASSPGTGEMNTEAFF
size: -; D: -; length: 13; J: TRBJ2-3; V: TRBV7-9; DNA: TGTGCCAGCAGCCCCCCCCCGACAGATACGCAGTATTTT; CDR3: CASSPPPTDTQYF
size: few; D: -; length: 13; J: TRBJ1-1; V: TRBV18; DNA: TGTGCCAGCTCACCTCTAGGACCTTCAGAAGCTTTCTTT; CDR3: CASSPLGPSEAFF
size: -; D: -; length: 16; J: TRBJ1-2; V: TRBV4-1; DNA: TGCGCCAGCAGCCAAGATGAATCCGGGGGCGCGGGTGGCTACACCTTC; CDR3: CASSQDESGGAGGYTF
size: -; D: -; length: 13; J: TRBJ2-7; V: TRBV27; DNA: TGTGCCAGCAGTTTATTTGGGGGAAGCGAGCAGTACTTC; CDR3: CASSLFGGSEQYF
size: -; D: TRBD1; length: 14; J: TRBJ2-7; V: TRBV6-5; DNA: TGTGCCAGCCAGGCAGGACAGGGGGCCTACGAGCAGTACTTC; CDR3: CASQAGQGAYEQYF
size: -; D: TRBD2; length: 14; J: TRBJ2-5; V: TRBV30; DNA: TGTGCCTGGAGCCGTAGCGGGGGGTGGGAGACCCAGTACTTC; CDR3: CAWSRSGGWETQYF
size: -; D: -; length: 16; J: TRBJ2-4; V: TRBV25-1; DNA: TGTGCCAGCAGTGAACCTTCCGCAGGGGCCAAAAACATTCAGTACTTC; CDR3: CASSEPSAGAKNIQYF
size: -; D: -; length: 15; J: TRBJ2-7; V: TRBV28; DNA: TGTGCCAGCAGTTCCCTCCGACTAGTTCTCTACGAGCAGTACTTC; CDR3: CASSSLRLVLYEQYF
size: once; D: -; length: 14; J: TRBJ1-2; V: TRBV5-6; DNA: TGTGCCAGCAGCTTCCGGGGGGCGTTGGGTGGCTACACCTTC; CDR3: CASSFRGALGGYTF
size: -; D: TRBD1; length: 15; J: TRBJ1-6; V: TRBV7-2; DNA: TGTGCCAGCAGCAGCCCGGGACAGGGCGGTTCACCCCTCCACTTT; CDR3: CASSSPGQGGSPLHF